Listed below are T cell receptor beta chains from one sample, sequenced in a study of T cells in Graves' hyperthyroidism and ophthalmopathy. Via MiXCR, TCRdb re-called the multiplex PCR reads, giving one row per CDR3 protein. The sample lists some 800,000 distinct CDR3 sequences, roughly 37% occurring once. Sequencing used blood. The source is a man aged 18 to 29 with Graves' hyperthyroidism. Each CDR3 is given with its conserved first and last residue. The order of the fields is V gene, J gene, CDR3 protein.

TRBV15	TRBJ1-2	CATHPTGANYGYTF
TRBV7-9	TRBJ2-5	CASSLVARAETQYF
TRBV4-1	TRBJ1-5	CASSQLTGEAQHF
TRBV29-1	TRBJ2-7	CSVEDRGDPYEQYF
TRBV29-1	TRBJ2-7	CSSTSNSYEQYF
TRBV6-6	TRBJ2-5	CASSYPSETQYF
TRBV29-1	TRBJ1-4	CSVSGLMAGKLFF
TRBV5-6	TRBJ1-6	CASSLTGASPLHF
TRBV2	TRBJ2-5	CASRGQPNETQYF
TRBV12-3/TRBV12-4	TRBJ1-6	CASRAGRGNSPLHF
TRBV29-1	TRBJ1-1	CSVDPTGANTEAFF
TRBV9	TRBJ2-5	CASSVGLGGPETQYF
TRBV19	TRBJ2-5	CASSQREGGETQYF
TRBV12-3/TRBV12-4	TRBJ1-2	CASSGQVSGDGYTF
TRBV29-1	TRBJ1-1	CSEVQGFTEAFF